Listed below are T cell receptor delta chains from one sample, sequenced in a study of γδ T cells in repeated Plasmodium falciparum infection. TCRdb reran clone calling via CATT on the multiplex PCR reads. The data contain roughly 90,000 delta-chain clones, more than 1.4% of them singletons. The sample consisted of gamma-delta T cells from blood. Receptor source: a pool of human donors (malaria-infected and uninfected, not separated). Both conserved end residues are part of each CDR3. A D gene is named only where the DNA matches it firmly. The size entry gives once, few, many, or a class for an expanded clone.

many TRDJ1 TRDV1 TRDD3 CALGELLHPDPPERPERNWGILDKLIF TGTGCTCTTGGGGAATTACTACATCCGGATCCCCCAGAACGGCCAGAAAGAAACTGGGGGATACTTGATAAACTCATCTTT
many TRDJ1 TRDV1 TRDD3 CALGDRLRGGGYVEYTDKLIF TGTGCTCTTGGGGACCGTCTACGAGGTGGGGGATACGTCGAGTACACCGATAAACTCATCTTT
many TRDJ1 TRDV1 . CALGELTPIIMGSSYTDKLIF TGTGCTCTTGGGGAACTAACCCCCATCATCATGGGTTCCTCTTACACCGATAAACTCATCTTT
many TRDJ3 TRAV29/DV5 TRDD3 CAASELPPGGYRPWDTRQMFF TGTGCAGCAAGCGAACTTCCTCCCGGGGGATACAGACCCTGGGACACCCGACAGATGTTTTTC
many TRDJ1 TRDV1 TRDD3 CALGEGSRAGGLSYTDKLIF TGTGCTCTTGGGGAAGGGTCCAGGGCTGGGGGTCTATCGTACACCGATAAACTCATCTTT
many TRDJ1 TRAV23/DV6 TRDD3 CAAFLTSLGANTDKLIF TGTGCAGCATTTCTTACGTCCCTGGGGGCCAACACCGATAAACTCATCTTT
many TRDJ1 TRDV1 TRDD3 CALGERPPGDITDKLIF TGTGCTCTTGGAGAACGGCCTCCGGGGGATATAACCGATAAACTAATCTTT
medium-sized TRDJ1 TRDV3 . CALRPYPTSKYTDKLIF TGTGCCTTGCGTCCTTACCCAACGTCTAAGTACACCGATAAACTCATCTTT
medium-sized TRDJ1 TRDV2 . CACGLLGLSEDTDKLIF TGTGCCTGTGGATTACTGGGCCTGTCGGAGGACACCGATAAACTCATCTTT
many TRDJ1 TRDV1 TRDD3 CALGELGLTPDYWGLNTDKLIF TGTGCTCTTGGGGAACTGGGCCTTACTCCGGATTACTGGGGGCTGAACACCGATAAACTCATCTTT
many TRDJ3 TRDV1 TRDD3 CALGEQPQGLPLAVLGDTSWDTRQMFF TGTGCTCTTGGGGAACAACCACAAGGCCTTCCACTAGCAGTACTGGGGGATACTTCCTGGGACACCCGACAGATGTTTTTC
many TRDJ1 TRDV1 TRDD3 CALGDSIAWGMSTDKLIF TGTGCTCTTGGGGACTCTATTGCCTGGGGGATGAGCACCGATAAACTCATCTTT
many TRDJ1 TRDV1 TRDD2 CALGERLLPRGYTDKLIF TGTGCTCTTGGGGAAAGGCTACTTCCTAGGGGGTACACCGATAAACTCATCTTT